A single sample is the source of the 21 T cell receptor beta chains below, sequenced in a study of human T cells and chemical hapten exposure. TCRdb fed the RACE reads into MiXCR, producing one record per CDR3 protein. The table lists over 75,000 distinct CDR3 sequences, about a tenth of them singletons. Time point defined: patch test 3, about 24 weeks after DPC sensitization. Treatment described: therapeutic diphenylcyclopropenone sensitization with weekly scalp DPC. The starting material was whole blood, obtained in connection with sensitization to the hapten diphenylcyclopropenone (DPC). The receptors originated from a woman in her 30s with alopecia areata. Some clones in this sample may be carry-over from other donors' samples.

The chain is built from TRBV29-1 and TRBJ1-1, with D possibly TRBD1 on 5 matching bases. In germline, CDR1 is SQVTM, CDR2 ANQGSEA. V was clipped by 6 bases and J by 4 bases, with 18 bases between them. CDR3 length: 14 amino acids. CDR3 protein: CSVGIGGEATEAFF. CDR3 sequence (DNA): TGCAGCGTCGGAATCGGGGGAGAGGCCACTGAAGCTTTCTTT.

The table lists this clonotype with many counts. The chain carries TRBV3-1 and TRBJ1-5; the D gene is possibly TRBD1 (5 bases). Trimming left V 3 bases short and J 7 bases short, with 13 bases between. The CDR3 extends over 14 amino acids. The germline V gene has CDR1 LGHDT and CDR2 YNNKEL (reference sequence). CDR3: CASSQTGTGQPQHF. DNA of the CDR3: TGTGCCAGCAGCCAGACTGGGACTGGCCAGCCCCAGCATTTT. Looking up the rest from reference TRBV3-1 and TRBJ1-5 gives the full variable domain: DTAVSQTPKYLVTQMGNDKSIKCEQNLGHDTMYWYKQDSKKFLKIMFSYNNKELIINETVPNRFSPKSPDKAHLNLHINSLELGDSAVYFCASSQTGTGQPQHFGDGTRLSIL.

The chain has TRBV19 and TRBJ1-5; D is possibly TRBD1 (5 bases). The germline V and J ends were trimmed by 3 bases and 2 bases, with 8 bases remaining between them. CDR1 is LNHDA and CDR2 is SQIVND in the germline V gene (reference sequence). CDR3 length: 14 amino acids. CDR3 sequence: CASSIRVGNQPQHF. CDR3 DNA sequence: TGTGCCAGTAGTATCAGGGTGGGCAATCAGCCCCAGCATTTT.

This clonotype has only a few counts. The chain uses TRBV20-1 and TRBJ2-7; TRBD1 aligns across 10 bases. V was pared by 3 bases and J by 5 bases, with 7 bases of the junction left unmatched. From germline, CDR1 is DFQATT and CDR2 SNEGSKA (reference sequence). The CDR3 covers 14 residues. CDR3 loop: CSASWGQGSDEQYF. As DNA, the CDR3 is TGCAGTGCTAGCTGGGGACAGGGGAGCGACGAGCAGTACTTC.

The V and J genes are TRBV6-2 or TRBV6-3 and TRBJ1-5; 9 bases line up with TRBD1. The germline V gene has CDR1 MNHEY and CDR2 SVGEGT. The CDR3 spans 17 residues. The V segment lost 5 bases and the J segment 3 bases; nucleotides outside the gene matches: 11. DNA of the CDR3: TGTGCCAGCAGTCGACGGACAGGGGTTCAGGACAATCAGCCCCAGCATTTT. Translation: CASSRRTGVQDNQPQHF.

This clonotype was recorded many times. The CDR3 region has the DNA TGTGCCACCCGGACGGGGAGGAGCAATCAGCCCCAGCATTTT. Protein sequence: CATRTGRSNQPQHF. The gene calls are TRBV6-6 and TRBJ1-5; D uncertain. CDR3 length: 14 residues. V was pared by 10 bases and J by 1 base, with 14 bases between. The germline V gene has CDR1 MNHNY and CDR2 SVGAGI (reference sequence).

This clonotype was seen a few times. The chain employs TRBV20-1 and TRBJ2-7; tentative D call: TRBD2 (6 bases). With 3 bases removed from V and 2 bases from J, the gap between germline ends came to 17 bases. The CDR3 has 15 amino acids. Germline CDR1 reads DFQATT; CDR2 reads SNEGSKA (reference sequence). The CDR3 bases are TGCAGTGCTAGGAGGTTAGCGGTCTTAGCCTACGAGCAGTACTTC. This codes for CSARRLAVLAYEQYF.

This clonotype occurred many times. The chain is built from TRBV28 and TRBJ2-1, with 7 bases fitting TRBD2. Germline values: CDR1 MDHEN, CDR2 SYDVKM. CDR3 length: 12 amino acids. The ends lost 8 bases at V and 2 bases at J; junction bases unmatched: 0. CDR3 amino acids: CASGLAYNEQFF. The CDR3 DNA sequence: TGTGCCAGCGGACTAGCCTACAATGAGCAGTTCTTC.

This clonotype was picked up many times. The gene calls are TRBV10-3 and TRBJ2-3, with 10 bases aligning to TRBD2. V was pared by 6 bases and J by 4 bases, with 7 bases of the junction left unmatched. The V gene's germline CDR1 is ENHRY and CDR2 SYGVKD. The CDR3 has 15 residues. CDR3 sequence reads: CAIREAGGMSDTQYF. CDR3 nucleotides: TGTGCCATCAGAGAAGCGGGGGGGATGTCAGATACGCAGTATTTT.

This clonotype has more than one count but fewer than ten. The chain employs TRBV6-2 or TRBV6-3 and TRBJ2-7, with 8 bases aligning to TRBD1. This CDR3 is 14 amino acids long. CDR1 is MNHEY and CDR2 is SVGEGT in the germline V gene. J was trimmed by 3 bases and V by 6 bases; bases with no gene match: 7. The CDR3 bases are TGTGCCAGCAGGGAATCAGGGGGCGGCTACGAGCAGTACGTC. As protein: CASRESGGGYEQYV.

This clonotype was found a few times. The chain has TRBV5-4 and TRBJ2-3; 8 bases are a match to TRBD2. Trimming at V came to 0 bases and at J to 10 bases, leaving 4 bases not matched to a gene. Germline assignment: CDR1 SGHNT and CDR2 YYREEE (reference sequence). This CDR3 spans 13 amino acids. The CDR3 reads CASSLAGGPAQYF. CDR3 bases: TGTGCCAGCAGCTTGGCGGGGGGGCCGGCGCAGTATTTT.

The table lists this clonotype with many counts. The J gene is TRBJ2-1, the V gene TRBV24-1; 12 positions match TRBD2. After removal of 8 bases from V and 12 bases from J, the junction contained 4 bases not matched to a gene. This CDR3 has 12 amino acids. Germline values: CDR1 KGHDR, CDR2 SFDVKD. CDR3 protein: CATTSGGGRQFF. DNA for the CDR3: TGTGCCACCACTAGCGGGGGGGGGAGGCAGTTCTTC.

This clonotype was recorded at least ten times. The CDR3 loop is CASSPKWGGEQYF. The CDR3 bases are TGTGCCAGCAGCCCTAAGTGGGGGGGAGAGCAGTACTTC. The chain employs TRBV6-5 and TRBJ2-7, with 7 bases aligning to TRBD2. V trimming: 6 bases; J trimming: 7 bases; junction bases outside the gene matches: 9. Germline lookup yields CDR1 MNHEY and CDR2 SVGAGI. The CDR3 covers 13 residues.

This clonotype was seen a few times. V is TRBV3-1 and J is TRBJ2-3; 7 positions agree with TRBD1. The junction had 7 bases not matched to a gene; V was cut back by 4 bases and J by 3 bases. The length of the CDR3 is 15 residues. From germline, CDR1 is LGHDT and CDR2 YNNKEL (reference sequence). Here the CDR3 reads CASSPLTGKTDTQYF. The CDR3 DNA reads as TGTGCCAGCAGCCCCCTGACAGGGAAAACAGATACGCAGTATTTT.

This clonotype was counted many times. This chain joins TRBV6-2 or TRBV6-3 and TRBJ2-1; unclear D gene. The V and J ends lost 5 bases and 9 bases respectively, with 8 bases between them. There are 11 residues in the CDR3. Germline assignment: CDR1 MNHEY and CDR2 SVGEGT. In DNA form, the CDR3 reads TGTGCCAGCAGTCATTACGGTGAGCAGTTCTTC. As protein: CASSHYGEQFF.

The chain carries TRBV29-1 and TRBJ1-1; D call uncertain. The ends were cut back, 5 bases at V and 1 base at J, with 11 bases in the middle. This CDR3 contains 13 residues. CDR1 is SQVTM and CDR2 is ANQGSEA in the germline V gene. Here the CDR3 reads CSVRPYGNTEAFF. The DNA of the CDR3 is TGCAGCGTTAGACCCTATGGGAACACTGAAGCTTTCTTT.

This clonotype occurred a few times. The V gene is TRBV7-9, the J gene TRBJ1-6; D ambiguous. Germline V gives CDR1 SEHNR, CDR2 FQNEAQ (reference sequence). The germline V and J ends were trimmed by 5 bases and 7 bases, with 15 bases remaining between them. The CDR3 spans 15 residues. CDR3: CASSPGSGGNSPLHF. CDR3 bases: TGTGCCAGCAGCCCCGGGTCCGGAGGGAATTCACCCCTCCACTTT.

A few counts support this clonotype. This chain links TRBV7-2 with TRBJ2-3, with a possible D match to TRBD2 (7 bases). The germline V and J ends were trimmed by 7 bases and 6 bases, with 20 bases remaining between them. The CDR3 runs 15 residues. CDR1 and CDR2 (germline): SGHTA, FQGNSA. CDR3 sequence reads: CASTLFGGGSDTQYF. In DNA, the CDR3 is TGTGCCAGCACCCTTTTTGGCGGGGGCTCCGATACGCAGTATTTT. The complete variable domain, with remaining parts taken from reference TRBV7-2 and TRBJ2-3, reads GAGVSQSPSNKVTEKGKDVELRCDPISGHTALYWYRQSLGQGLEFLIYFQGNSAPDKSGLPSDRFSAERTGGSVSTLTIQRTQQEDSAVYLCASTLFGGGSDTQYFGPGTRLTVL.

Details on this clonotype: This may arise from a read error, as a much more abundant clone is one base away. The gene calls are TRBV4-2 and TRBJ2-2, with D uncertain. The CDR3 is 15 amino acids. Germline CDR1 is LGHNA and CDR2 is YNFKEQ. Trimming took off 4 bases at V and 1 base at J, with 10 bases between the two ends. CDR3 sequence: CASSPNTQNTGELFF. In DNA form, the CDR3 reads TGTGCCAGCAGCCCCAACACGCAGAACACCGGGGAGCTGTTTTTT.

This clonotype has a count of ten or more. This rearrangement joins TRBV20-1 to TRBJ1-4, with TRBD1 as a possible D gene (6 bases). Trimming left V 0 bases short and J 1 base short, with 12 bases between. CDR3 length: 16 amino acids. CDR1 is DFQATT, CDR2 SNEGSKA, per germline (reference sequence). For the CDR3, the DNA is TGCAGTGCTAGAGATCCCAGGGGTGGAACTAATGAAAAACTGTTTTTT. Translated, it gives CSARDPRGGTNEKLFF.

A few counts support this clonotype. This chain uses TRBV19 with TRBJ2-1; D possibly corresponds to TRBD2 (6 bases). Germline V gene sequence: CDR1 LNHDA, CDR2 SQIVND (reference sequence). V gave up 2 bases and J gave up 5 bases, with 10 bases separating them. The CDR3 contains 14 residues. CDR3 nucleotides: TGTGCCAGTAGTATATGGGACTCGAACAATGAGCAGTTCTTC. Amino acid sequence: CASSIWDSNNEQFF.